Listed here are 23 T cell receptor beta chains from one sample, sequenced in a study of blood T cell repertoires in COVID-19. The protocol was immunoSEQ multiplex PCR, while the TCRdb copy is restricted to in-frame clones and leaves out a portion. The data contain about 120,000 clones, 88% of them singletons. The material sequenced was peripheral blood. The receptor set was obtained from a man between 50 and 59 years old with acute or convalescent COVID-19.

This chain joins TRBV27 and TRBJ2-5; 8 bases map to TRBD1. J was trimmed by 4 bases and V by 5 bases; bases with no gene match: 12. CDR1 and CDR2 from the germline V gene are MNHEY and SMNVEV (reference sequence). The CDR3 runs to 16 residues. CDR3 region: CASSPPRGRGRETQYF. The CDR3 DNA reads TGTGCCAGCAGTCCACCTCGAGGCAGGGGGCGAGAGACCCAGTACTTC.

The chain links TRBV6-7 to TRBJ2-1; TRBD2 matches at 8 bases. TRBV6-7 has ORF status, its function being uncertain. The V gene end was trimmed by 5 bases and the J gene end by 8 bases; junction bases not matched to a gene: 11. The length of the CDR3 is 15 residues. The CDR3 is CASSPPRGGPYEQFF. Here the CDR3 DNA reads TGTGCCAGCAGTCCCCCTCGGGGGGGTCCGTATGAGCAGTTCTTC.

Only one count was recorded for this clone. CDR3 bases: TGTGCCAGCAGCTTGGCCGTCGGGACACAAGAGACCCAGTACTTC. This sequence encodes CASSLAVGTQETQYF. The V gene is TRBV5-4, the J gene TRBJ2-5; the D gene is possibly TRBD1 (6 bases). With 0 bases removed from V and 2 bases from J, the gap between germline ends came to 11 bases. This CDR3 spans 15 amino acids. The V gene's germline CDR1 is SGHNT and CDR2 YYREEE (reference sequence).

The chain recombines TRBV24-1 with TRBJ2-5, with TRBD2 matching 14 bases. V shed 4 bases and J 7 bases; nucleotides not matched to a gene: 10. This CDR3 comprises 17 residues. Germline CDR1 and CDR2: KGHDR and SFDVKD. The CDR3 reads CATSDRGTSGRDRTQYF. The DNA for the CDR3 is TGTGCCACCAGTGACCGCGGGACTAGCGGGAGAGATCGGACCCAGTACTTC.

V gene TRBV19 combines with J gene TRBJ2-3; 7 nucleotides line up with TRBD1. CDR3 length equals 16 residues. Germline V lookup: CDR1 LNHDA, CDR2 SQIVND (reference sequence). V lost 1 base, J lost 0 bases, and 4 bases stayed unmatched. The CDR3 loop reads CASSIAPGQSTDTQYF. DNA of the CDR3: TGTGCCAGTAGTATAGCCCCGGGACAGAGCACAGATACGCAGTATTTT.

V is TRBV10-2 and J is TRBJ1-1; D is perhaps TRBD1 (5 bases). The CDR3 totals 11 residues. Germline assignment: CDR1 WSHSY and CDR2 SAAADI. Trimming removed 10 bases at V and 5 bases at J, with 11 bases between. The CDR3: CATSRGTEAFF. The CDR3 DNA sequence: TGCGCCACCAGCCGGGGGACTGAAGCTTTCTTT.

The sample holds a few counts of this clone. This rearrangement joins TRBV5-1 to TRBJ2-7, with 8 bases aligning to TRBD1. V lost 4 bases to trimming and J lost 2 bases; unmatched junction nucleotides: 5. The CDR3 sequence is 14 residues long. CDR1 and CDR2 from the germline V gene are SGHRS and YFSETQ. The chain's CDR3 is CASSDGQGTYEQYF. In nucleotides, the CDR3 is TGCGCCAGCAGCGACGGACAGGGTACCTACGAGCAGTACTTC. Supplemented by reference TRBV5-1 and TRBJ2-7, the full variable domain reads KAGVTQTPRYLIKTRGQQVTLSCSPISGHRSVSWYQQTPGQGLQFLFEYFSETQRNKGNFPGRFSGRQFSNSRSEMNVSTLELGDSALYLCASSDGQGTYEQYFGPGTRLTVT.

The V gene is TRBV19, the J gene TRBJ2-2; 14 positions match TRBD2. Germline trimming cut 5 bases from V and 6 bases from J; bases unmatched to any gene: 5. The CDR3 runs 16 residues. Germline values: CDR1 LNHDA, CDR2 SQIVND (reference sequence). Written as DNA, the CDR3 is TGTGCCAGTAGTGGGGGGACTAGCGGGAGACCCGGGGAGCTGTTTTTT. Its protein is CASSGGTSGRPGELFF.

The chain has TRBV5-1 and TRBJ2-1; D unclear. Germline CDR1 reads SGHRS; CDR2 reads YFSETQ. Trimming shortened V by 4 bases and J by 7 bases, and 15 bases separated the two germline ends. This CDR3 contains 14 residues. The DNA for the CDR3 is TGCGCCAGCAGCCTACGGAGCGTCCCGAATGAGCAGTTCTTC. This codes for CASSLRSVPNEQFF. The entire variable domain, with the rest obtained from reference TRBV5-1 and TRBJ2-1, is as follows: KAGVTQTPRYLIKTRGQQVTLSCSPISGHRSVSWYQQTPGQGLQFLFEYFSETQRNKGNFPGRFSGRQFSNSRSEMNVSTLELGDSALYLCASSLRSVPNEQFFGPGTRLTVL.

The chain has TRBV5-6 and TRBJ2-1, with D perhaps TRBD2 (6 bases). The germline V gene encodes CDR1 SGHDT and CDR2 YYEEEE. The CDR3 sequence is 13 residues long. Trimming left V 0 bases short and J 9 bases short, with 10 bases between. The CDR3 loop reads CASSLGAGFEQFF. As DNA, the CDR3 is TGTGCCAGCAGCTTGGGGGCGGGGTTTGAGCAGTTCTTC.

This chain joins TRBV15 and TRBJ2-1; the D gene is possibly TRBD1 (6 bases). The CDR3 is made up of 13 amino acids. Germline V CDR1 and CDR2: LNHNV, YYDKDF (reference sequence). V dropped 1 base and J dropped 6 bases, with 7 bases sitting between them. In nucleotides, the CDR3 is TGTGCCACCAGCAGAGTCAGGGGCAATGAGCAGTTCTTC. This encodes CATSRVRGNEQFF.

This rearrangement joins TRBV9 to TRBJ2-5, with 12 positions matching TRBD1. CDR3 size: 16 residues. Unmatched junction bases numbered 8, after V lost 3 bases and J lost 5 bases. Germline lookup yields CDR1 SGDLS and CDR2 YYNGEE. The CDR3 coding sequence is TGTGCCAGCAGCGCCCCGGGACAGGGGGCAGGGGAGACCCAGTACTTC. Translation gives CASSAPGQGAGETQYF. Combining the CDR3 with reference TRBV9 and TRBJ2-5 gives the whole variable domain DSGVTQTPKHLITATGQRVTLRCSPRSGDLSVYWYQQSLDQGLQFLIQYYNGEERAKGNILERFSAQQFPDLHSELNLSSLELGDSALYFCASSAPGQGAGETQYFGPGTRLLVL.

This clone was detected only once. This chain joins TRBV7-2 and TRBJ2-5; D is possibly TRBD1 (6 bases). Trimming stripped 5 bases from V and 2 bases from J, with 12 bases between. The CDR3 has 14 amino acids. Germline CDR1 is SGHTA and CDR2 is FQGNSA. The CDR3 loop is CASSRYGQQETQYF. CDR3 DNA sequence: TGTGCCAGCAGCCGGTACGGACAGCAAGAGACCCAGTACTTC.

The chain uses TRBV20-1 and TRBJ1-1; D is unclear. V was cut by 5 bases and J by 1 base, with 5 bases left in between. From germline, CDR1 is DFQATT and CDR2 SNEGSKA (reference sequence). The CDR3 totals 11 residues. The CDR3 loop reads CSAWRNTEAFF. The CDR3 DNA follows: TGCAGTGCTTGGAGGAACACTGAAGCTTTCTTT.

This clone appeared a single time. This chain uses TRBV30 with TRBJ2-1, with 12 bases identical to TRBD2. Germline V gives CDR1 GTSNPN, CDR2 SVGIG (reference sequence). V shed 4 bases, J shed 1 base, and the junction held 2 bases outside the gene matches. The CDR3 extends over 15 amino acids. As DNA, the CDR3 is TGTGCCTGGACTAGCGGGAGGGTTTCCTACAATGAGCAGTTCTTC. This sequence encodes CAWTSGRVSYNEQFF.

This chain uses TRBV29-1 with TRBJ1-2, with D perhaps TRBD1 (5 bases). Per germline, CDR1 SQVTM and CDR2 ANQGSEA. V lost 2 bases, J lost 5 bases, and 15 bases lay in between. The CDR3 is 14 residues long. The DNA of the CDR3 is TGCAGCGTTGAAAATGGGGCCGCTTTGTATGGCTACACCTTC. Translation gives CSVENGAALYGYTF.

The chain employs TRBV10-3 and TRBJ2-1; 10 bases are a match to TRBD2. In germline, CDR1 is ENHRY, CDR2 SYGVKD. V trimming: 9 bases; J trimming: 5 bases; junction bases outside the gene matches: 7. The CDR3 extends over 14 amino acids. In DNA, the CDR3 is TGTGCCATTAGGACTAGCGGAGGAAACAATGAGCAGTTCTTC. This translates into CAIRTSGGNNEQFF.

The chain combines TRBV12-5 with TRBJ1-2; D unresolved. V lost 6 bases and J 7 bases, leaving 9 bases between the germline ends. The CDR3 runs 11 residues. The germline gives CDR1 LGHNT, CDR2 FRNRAP. The CDR3 reads CASGSTGGYTF. CDR3 in DNA: TGTGCTAGTGGGTCTACCGGTGGCTACACCTTC.

V gene TRBV30 combines with J gene TRBJ1-2; 12 bases agree with TRBD1. The CDR3 has 17 residues. Germline CDR1 is GTSNPN and CDR2 is SVGIG (reference sequence). J lost 2 bases, V lost 3 bases, and 10 bases had no gene match. The CDR3 region is CAWRSRDRGLQNYGYTF. As DNA, the CDR3 is TGTGCCTGGAGAAGCCGGGACAGGGGGCTACAAAACTATGGCTACACCTTC. Full variable domain (rest looked up from reference TRBV30 and TRBJ1-2): SQTIHQWPATLVQPVGSPLSLECTVEGTSNPNLYWYRQAAGRGLQLLFYSVGIGQISSEVPQNLSASRPQDRQFILSSKKLLLSDSGFYLCAWRSRDRGLQNYGYTFGSGTRLTVV.

CDR3 residues: CASSSIVSDNSPLHF. CDR3 bases: TGTGCCAGCAGTTCGATAGTCTCGGATAATTCACCCCTCCACTTT. The gene calls are TRBV27 and TRBJ1-6; D is unresolved. The germline V and J ends were trimmed by 4 bases and 5 bases, with 12 bases remaining between them. CDR3 length: 15 amino acids. CDR1 is MNHEY and CDR2 is SMNVEV in the germline V gene (reference sequence).

The V gene is TRBV7-6, the J gene TRBJ2-1; 8 nucleotides match TRBD2. Germline values: CDR1 SGHVS, CDR2 FNYEAQ. Losses at the gene ends were 2 bases for V and 6 bases for J; bases not matched to a gene: 3. The CDR3 is 14 residues long. The CDR3 DNA is TGTGCCAGCAGCTTACTAGCGGGCTCCAATGAGCAGTTCTTC. It yields the protein CASSLLAGSNEQFF.

The chain joins TRBV3-1 (or the pseudogene TRBV3-2) to TRBJ2-2; TRBD2 might be the D (5 bases). The germline V and J ends were trimmed by 6 bases and 5 bases, with 34 bases remaining between them. The CDR3 is 21 amino acids. Germline V gene data show CDR1 as LGHDT and CDR2 as YNNKEL (reference sequence). CDR3 in DNA: TGTGCCAGCAGGGGTTTTTGGACGGAGAAGACCATCACCTCGGGGACCGGGGAGCTGTTTTTT. It specifies CASRGFWTEKTITSGTGELFF.

V is TRBV10-3 and J is TRBJ2-2, with D perhaps TRBD1 (6 bases). The CDR3 has 12 amino acids. Between the trimmed V and J ends, which lost 6 bases and 6 bases, there was a span of 8 bases. From germline, CDR1 is ENHRY and CDR2 SYGVKD. CDR3 sequence (DNA): TGTGCCATCAGGAAGGGGGCCGGGGAGCTGTTTTTT. As protein: CAIRKGAGELFF.